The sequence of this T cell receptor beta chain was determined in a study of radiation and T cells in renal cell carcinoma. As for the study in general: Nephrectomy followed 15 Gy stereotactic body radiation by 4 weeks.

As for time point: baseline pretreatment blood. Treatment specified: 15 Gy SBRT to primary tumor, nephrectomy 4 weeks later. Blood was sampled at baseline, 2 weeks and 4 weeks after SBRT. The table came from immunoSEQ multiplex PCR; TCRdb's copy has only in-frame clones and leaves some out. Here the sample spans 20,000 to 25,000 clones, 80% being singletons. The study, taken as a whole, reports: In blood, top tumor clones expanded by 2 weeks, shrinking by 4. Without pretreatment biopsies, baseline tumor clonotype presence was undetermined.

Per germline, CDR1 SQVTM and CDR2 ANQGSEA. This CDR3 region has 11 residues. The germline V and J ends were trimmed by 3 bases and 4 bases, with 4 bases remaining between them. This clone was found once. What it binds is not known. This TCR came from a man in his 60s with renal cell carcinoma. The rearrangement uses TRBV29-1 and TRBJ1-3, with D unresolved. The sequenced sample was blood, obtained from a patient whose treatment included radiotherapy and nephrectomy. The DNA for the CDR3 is TGCAGCGTTGACTTCGGAAACACCATATATTTT. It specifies CSVDFGNTIYF.